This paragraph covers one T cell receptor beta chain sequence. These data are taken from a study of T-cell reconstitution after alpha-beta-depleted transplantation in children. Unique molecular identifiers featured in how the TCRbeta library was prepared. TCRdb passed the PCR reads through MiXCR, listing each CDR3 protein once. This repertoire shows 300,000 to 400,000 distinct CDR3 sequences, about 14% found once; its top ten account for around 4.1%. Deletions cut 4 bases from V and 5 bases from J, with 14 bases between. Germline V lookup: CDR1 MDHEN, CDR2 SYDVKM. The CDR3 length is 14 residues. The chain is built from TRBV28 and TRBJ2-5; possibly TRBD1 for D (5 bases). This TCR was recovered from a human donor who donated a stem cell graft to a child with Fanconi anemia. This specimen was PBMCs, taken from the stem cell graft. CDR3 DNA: TGTGCCAGCAGTTCGACAGTATCCGGGGAGACCCAGTACTTC. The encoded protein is CASSSTVSGETQYF.